Sequencing of this TCR beta chain was carried out in a study of Graves' ophthalmopathy and Graves' hyperthyroidism (dated by TCRdb to 2016 to 2018). Regarding the study in general: Peripheral blood was collected before any treatment was given, at the time of initial diagnosis. The study used TCR beta repertoire signatures to distinguish Graves' ophthalmopathy from Graves' hyperthyroidism and to predict progression to ophthalmopathy. In total, approximately 130 blood samples were TCR-sequenced: 43 ophthalmopathy, approximately 80 hyperthyroidism and around 17 hyperthyroidism-to-ophthalmopathy patients. To explore V-J signatures that distinguish ophthalmopathy from hyperthyroidism, a discovery set of 90 to 100 patients was enrolled, made up of around 44 with ophthalmopathy and around 57 with stable hyperthyroidism. An independent validation cohort comprised fewer than 20 hyperthyroidism patients and over 15 patients who later progressed from hyperthyroidism to ophthalmopathy. In roughly six hyperthyroidism patients, the T-cell repertoires found in thyroid tissue were compared with those found in blood. Once sampling was done, hyperthyroidism patients were given methimazole at a starting dose of 30 mg daily, while ophthalmopathy patients were given high-dose intravenous methylprednisolone. The research as a whole found: In validation, the model predicted ophthalmopathy progression with more than 55% sensitivity and approximately 72% specificity; roughly 12 predicted patients were CT-confirmed with GO in a median of approximately six months. Most expanded thyroid clonotypes with a frequency above 0.001 also appeared in blood, which suggests that blood repertoires may reflect the immune response in the thyroid. Sample size was not predetermined statistically, and investigators were not blinded to group allocation. In cross-validation, the 13-signature model distinguished ophthalmopathy from stable hyperthyroidism with around 90% sensitivity and around 84% specificity, while in the test set the corresponding values were about 79% and 69%.

For repertoire sequencing, TCR beta CDR3 regions were amplified from RNA transcripts. HTBI primers and the Qiagen OneStep RT-PCR kit were used in a first-round RT-PCR, which was followed by a second-round multiplex PCR, size selection and purification. Sequencing of the libraries was carried out on an Illumina HiSeq2000 in paired-end mode with 100 bp reads. The paper's data handling went like this. SOAPnuke was used for read processing, and reads with adapters, uncalled bases, a mean Phred below 15, or no exact constant-primer or identifier match were discarded. High-quality paired reads were merged with COPE v1.2.5. Clonotypes were defined as unique nucleotide sequences and were aligned to IMGT TRB V, D and J references using MiTCR v1.1. The analysis was limited to V-J combinations with a frequency above 0.0001, which together covered more than 98% of repertoires. For each V-J combination, a TCR clonal expansion and chaos score was defined as the ratio of F50 clonal expansion to chaos observed in the TCRdist matrix. Features were reduced by Welch's t-statistics and random forest to around 13 V-J combinations, which fed a naive Bayes classifier. Thyroid-blood repertoire similarity was quantified with the Morisita-Horn index. In-frame beta chains were kept once TCRdb had trimmed the public reads at Q25 with fastp and called clones with MiXCR. A single entry per CDR3 protein holds the most common genes and DNA from its merged rows. These V and J calls rely on TCRdb rather than the paper's analysis. In this sample the table shows some 350,000 distinct CDR3 sequences, 17% of which occur a single time. The ten largest make up 2.4% of the sample.

This clonotype was detected many times. Its antigen remains unidentified. No base quality values were provided; no much bigger clone lies one nucleotide off. According to the germline V gene, CDR1 reads MDHEN and CDR2 reads SYDVKM. The germline ends are 18 bases apart after V is trimmed by 2 bases and J by 2 bases. The CDR3 runs 17 residues from the cysteine to the phenylalanine. Here the CDR3 DNA is all that survives: 51 bases in frame from base 1. Stable hyperthyroidism was defined as no progression to ophthalmopathy within 18 months of follow-up. Hyperthyroidism patients were newly diagnosed, were aged 18 to 65 years, and had a disease duration under 2 months. Patients with other autoimmune diseases, uncontrolled infections, pregnancy or lactation were excluded from the study. Diagnosis was based on clinical symptoms, serum thyroxine, TRAb, thyroid ultrasound and orbital computed tomography. PBMCs were isolated from more than 8 ml of fresh peripheral blood by Ficoll-Paque density gradient centrifugation. Trizol reagent was used to extract the total RNA, and its quality was then checked on an Agilent 2100 Bioanalyzer.

The receptor chain draws on TRBV28 and TRBJ2-5; the D gene could be TRBD1 or TRBD2, each one agreeing over 7 bases. This receptor was taken from an adult woman with stable Graves' hyperthyroidism. The specimen sequenced was peripheral blood. CDR3 sequence: CASSLGRGTALQETQYF. The nucleotides read TGTGCCAGCAGTTTAGGGCGGGGGACAGCCTTACAAGAGACCCAGTACTTC.